This passage covers 3 T cell receptor beta chains from one sample sequenced in a study of blood T cells in healthy people across ages. A second about 7 to 12 cycle PCR used barcoded and J-beta primers. TCRdb reanalysed the 5' RACE reads using MiXCR and keeps one entry per CDR3 protein. The sample contains 1.5 million to 2 million distinct CDR3 sequences, around half of which appear only once. The sample consisted of blood. These receptors all come from a woman between 35 and 50 years old in good health.

There are a few counts of this clonotype. This chain joins TRBV7-9 and TRBJ2-7; 7 bases fit TRBD1. The CDR3 contains 12 residues. Per germline, CDR1 SEHNR and CDR2 FQNEAQ (reference sequence). V lost 5 bases to trimming and J lost 6 bases; unmatched junction nucleotides: 4. The CDR3 here is CASSRQGVEQYF. For the CDR3, the DNA is TGTGCCAGCAGCCGACAGGGTGTCGAGCAGTACTTC.

V is TRBV24-1 and J is TRBJ2-3; D is perhaps TRBD1 or TRBD2 (5 bases each). The CDR3 runs to 15 residues. Deletions cut 7 bases from V and 1 base from J, with 14 bases between. Germline V gene lookup returns CDR1 KGHDR and CDR2 SFDVKD. The CDR3 spells CATSALRGGTDTQYF. CDR3 in DNA: TGTGCCACCAGCGCCCTTCGGGGCGGCACAGATACGCAGTATTTT.

This clonotype was seen a handful of times. This rearrangement joins TRBV5-1 to TRBJ2-7, with a weak D call TRBD1 (5 bases). CDR1 is SGHRS, CDR2 YFSETQ, per germline. This CDR3 is built from 15 residues. Trimming cost V 3 bases and J 2 bases, with 15 bases left between them. The CDR3 nucleotides read TGCGCCAGCAGCTGGCAGGGAATACCAACCTACGAGCAGTACTTC. Translated, it gives CASSWQGIPTYEQYF.